The 16 T cell receptor beta chains presented below share a single source sample, sequenced in a study of shared clonotypes between healthy human individuals. Measured with immunoSEQ multiplex PCR; TCRdb has only the in-frame clones, and not every one. This table holds approximately 2.4 million clones, approximately 96% found once. The material sequenced was naive CD4+ T cells sorted from blood. Subset noted: CD45RA+ positively selected. Source of these receptors: a man aged 18-30 years in good health.

This clone was seen a handful of times. The chain is built from TRBV4-1 and TRBJ1-2, with 10 nucleotides matching TRBD1. V lost 5 bases, J lost 4 bases, and 13 bases stayed unmatched. The CDR3 loop spans 17 amino acids. Germline-derived CDR1 and CDR2 are MGHRA and YSYEKL. CDR3 residues: CASSEFRRTGGRYGYTF. The CDR3 nucleotides are TGCGCCAGCAGCGAATTTCGGAGGACAGGGGGTCGCTATGGCTACACCTTC.

This chain uses TRBV30 with TRBJ1-1; D not certain. Between the trimmed V and J ends, which lost 2 bases and 7 bases, there was a span of 8 bases. The CDR3 covers 11 residues. Germline assignment: CDR1 GTSNPN and CDR2 SVGIG (reference sequence). The CDR3 DNA sequence: TGTGCCTGGAGTCCTCGATATGAAGCTTTCTTT. Translated: CAWSPRYEAFF.

This clone appeared a single time. The chain carries TRBV7-9 and TRBJ2-2; a weak D match, TRBD1 (6 bases). From germline, CDR1 is SEHNR and CDR2 FQNEAQ (reference sequence). The ends were cut back, 2 bases at V and 0 bases at J, with 13 bases in the middle. The CDR3 totals 17 residues. The DNA of the CDR3 is TGTGCCAGCAGCTTATGGGGGACATTGGCGAACACCGGGGAGCTGTTTTTT. Amino acid sequence: CASSLWGTLANTGELFF.

The chain has TRBV7-9 and TRBJ1-5; D may be TRBD1 (5 bases). CDR1 SEHNR and CDR2 FQNEAQ come from the germline V gene (reference sequence). CDR3 length: 16 residues. The V and J ends lost 2 bases and 1 base respectively, with 12 bases between them. Here the CDR3 reads CASSLFGGASNQPQHF. As DNA, the CDR3 is TGTGCCAGCAGCTTATTCGGGGGAGCGAGCAATCAGCCCCAGCATTTT.

The chain couples TRBV18 to TRBJ2-7; no firm D call. Trimming left V 0 bases short and J 2 bases short, with 11 bases between. Germline CDR1 is KGHSH and CDR2 is LQKENI. The CDR3 is 15 residues long. CDR3 bases: TGTGCCAGCTCACCACCTAACAGATTTACCTACGAGCAGTACTTC. Protein product: CASSPPNRFTYEQYF.

The V and J genes are TRBV10-3 and TRBJ2-6; perhaps TRBD2 as D (6 bases). Trimming took off 10 bases at V and 0 bases at J, with 10 bases between the two ends. Germline values: CDR1 ENHRY, CDR2 SYGVKD. The CDR3 has 14 amino acids. The CDR3 nucleotides are TGTGCCACGGGGGAGGTCTCTGGGGCCAACGTCCTGACTTTC. Encoded protein: CATGEVSGANVLTF.

The chain couples TRBV6-6 to TRBJ2-7; 7 bases align to TRBD1. Losses at the gene ends were 6 bases for V and 2 bases for J; bases not matched to a gene: 4. The CDR3 consists of 13 residues. Germline CDR1 is MNHNY and CDR2 is SVGAGI (reference sequence). This CDR3 reads CASSLDRTYEQYF. CDR3 nucleotide sequence: TGTGCCAGCAGCTTGGACAGGACCTACGAGCAGTACTTC.

Worth noting for this clone: This sample also contains other DNA sequences that code for the same CDR3. The CDR3 DNA reads as TGTGCCAGCAGACAGGGGTTCTACGAGCAGTACTTC. It translates to CASRQGFYEQYF. This rearrangement joins TRBV2 to TRBJ2-7; 7 nucleotides agree with TRBD1. The CDR3 runs to 12 residues. Looked up from germline, CDR1 is SNHLY and CDR2 is FYNNEI. The V and J ends lost 6 bases and 3 bases, in that order; junction bases with no gene match: 2. The full variable domain, completed using reference TRBV2 and TRBJ2-7, is EPEVTQTPSHQVTQMGQEVILRCVPISNHLYFYWYRQILGQKVEFLVSFYNNEISEKSEIFDDQFSVERPDGSNFTLKIRSTKLEDSAMYFCASRQGFYEQYFGPGTRLTVT.

This clone appeared a single time. At the DNA level, this CDR3 is encoded by other sequences in the same sample as well. The chain links TRBV6-5 to TRBJ2-7, with 10 bases identical to TRBD1. From germline, CDR1 is MNHEY and CDR2 SVGAGI. The CDR3 contains 15 residues. Trimming at V came to 5 bases and at J to 4 bases, leaving 8 bases not matched to a gene. In nucleotides, the CDR3 is TGTGCCAGCAGTACGCCGGGACAGGGGTCGTACGAGCAGTACTTC. Its protein product is CASSTPGQGSYEQYF.

This clone occurred once. V and J are TRBV19 and TRBJ1-2, with D unresolved. The CDR3 consists of 15 residues. Trimming took off 7 bases at V and 0 bases at J, with 15 bases between the two ends. Per germline, CDR1 LNHDA and CDR2 SQIVND (reference sequence). CDR3 amino acids: CASKATRDPNYGYTF. The DNA of the CDR3 is TGTGCCAGTAAGGCAACCCGCGATCCTAACTATGGCTACACCTTC. The full variable domain, its missing parts supplied by reference TRBV19 and TRBJ1-2, is DGGITQSPKYLFRKEGQNVTLSCEQNLNHDAMYWYRQDPGQGLRLIYYSQIVNDFQKGDIAEGYSVSREKKESFPLTVTSAQKNPTAFYLCASKATRDPNYGYTFGSGTRLTVV.

This clone was observed once. The chain uses TRBV2 and TRBJ2-3; 7 nucleotides agree with TRBD2. The CDR3 sequence is 15 residues long. V was pared by 0 bases and J by 4 bases, with 4 bases of the junction left unmatched. Germline V gene data show CDR1 as SNHLY and CDR2 as FYNNEI. CDR3 amino acids: CASSEAGGPADTQYF. The CDR3 bases are TGTGCCAGCAGTGAAGCGGGAGGGCCGGCAGATACGCAGTATTTT.

The rearrangement joins TRBV30 to TRBJ1-1; TRBD1 is a possible D gene (5 bases). The CDR3 contains 13 residues. Germline CDR1 and CDR2: GTSNPN and SVGIG (reference sequence). The germline V and J ends were trimmed by 4 bases and 5 bases, with 14 bases remaining between them. This chain's CDR3 is CAWNIKGRTEAFF. CDR3 bases: TGTGCCTGGAATATAAAGGGGCGGACTGAAGCTTTCTTT.

This chain links TRBV6-5 with TRBJ2-7; 8 bases match TRBD2. CDR3 size: 13 residues. Germline assignment: CDR1 MNHEY and CDR2 SVGAGI. J lost 2 bases, V lost 7 bases, and 4 bases had no gene match. The CDR3 DNA sequence: TGTGCCAGCACTGCGGGAGGACCCTACGAGCAGTACTTC. Its protein is CASTAGGPYEQYF.

This clone was detected only once. The gene calls are TRBV5-6 and TRBJ2-1, with no clear D. This CDR3 contains 15 residues. Germline CDR1 and CDR2: SGHDT and YYEEEE. V was clipped by 4 bases and J by 0 bases, with 11 bases between them. CDR3: CASSGSLSSYNEQFF. The CDR3 DNA reads as TGTGCCAGCAGCGGGTCATTGAGCTCCTACAATGAGCAGTTCTTC.

Turning to this clone: The same CDR3 can be traced to other DNA sequences in this sample. This chain links TRBV7-2 with TRBJ1-2; a possible D gene is TRBD1 (6 bases). The germline V gene has CDR1 SGHTA and CDR2 FQGNSA. V was shortened by 1 base and J by 5 bases, with 8 bases between the two germline ends. CDR3 length: 13 residues. The CDR3 sequence is CASSLGTAYGYTF. The CDR3 DNA reads TGTGCCAGCAGCTTAGGGACAGCTTATGGCTACACCTTC.

About this clone itself: This CDR3 is also generated by other DNA sequences in the sample. J is TRBJ1-2 and V is TRBV19, with TRBD1 matching over 7 bases. CDR3 length: 13 amino acids. The junction had 5 bases not matched to a gene; V was cut back by 3 bases and J by 7 bases. Germline CDR1 and CDR2: LNHDA and SQIVND (reference sequence). The CDR3 sequence is CASSMEGAGGYTF. The DNA for the CDR3 is TGTGCCAGTAGTATGGAGGGGGCTGGTGGCTACACCTTC.